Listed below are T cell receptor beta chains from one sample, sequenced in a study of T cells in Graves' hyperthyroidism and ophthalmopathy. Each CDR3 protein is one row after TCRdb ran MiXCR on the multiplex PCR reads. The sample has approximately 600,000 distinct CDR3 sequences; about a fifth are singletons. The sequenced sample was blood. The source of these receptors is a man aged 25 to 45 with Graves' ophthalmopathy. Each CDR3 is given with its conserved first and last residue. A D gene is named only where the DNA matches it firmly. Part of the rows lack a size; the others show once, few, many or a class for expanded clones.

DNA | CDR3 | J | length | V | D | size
TGTGCCAGCAGTTACCGGCGGAGCGGGACCTACGAGCAGTACTTC | CASSYRRSGTYEQYF | TRBJ2-7 | 15 | TRBV6-5 | TRBD2 | few
TGTGCCAGCAGCTCACCGGGGCTCACAGATACGCAGTATTTT | CASSSPGLTDTQYF | TRBJ2-3 | 14 | TRBV7-8 | - | many
TGCGCCAGCAGCTTGCGACAGGGGGGTTACGAGCAGTACTTC | CASSLRQGGYEQYF | TRBJ2-7 | 14 | TRBV5-1 | TRBD1 | few
TGTGCCAGCAGCTTAGTGGATTTGGGGGGGAATAGCAATCAGCCCCAGCATTTT | CASSLVDLGGNSNQPQHF | TRBJ1-5 | 18 | TRBV7-8 | - | -
TGTGCCTCACAGAGGGCGGACAGGAACCAAGAGACCCAGTACTTC | CASQRADRNQETQYF | TRBJ2-5 | 15 | TRBV30 | TRBD1 | many
TGTGCCAGCAGCCAAGAAGTTAAGGGGGCCGGGACCGGGGAGCTGTTTTTT | CASSQEVKGAGTGELFF | TRBJ2-2 | 17 | TRBV4-2 | TRBD1 | -
TGTGCCAGCCACCCGACGCGAGGGTCCTACAATGAGCAGTTCTTC | CASHPTRGSYNEQFF | TRBJ2-1 | 15 | TRBV11-2 | - | many
TGTGCCAGCAGCTTAAACGGGGGAGGAGTAGATACGCAGTATTTT | CASSLNGGGVDTQYF | TRBJ2-3 | 15 | TRBV7-2 | - | -
TGTGCCAGCAGCCACCCTGGTAGGGACTATGGCTACACCTTC | CASSHPGRDYGYTF | TRBJ1-2 | 14 | TRBV3-1 | - | -
TGTGCCACCAGCAGAGCTTCGTCCTACGAGCAGTACTTC | CATSRASSYEQYF | TRBJ2-7 | 13 | TRBV15 | - | many
TGTGCCAGCAGCCTCGACAGGGTGGGAACAGATACGCAGTATTTT | CASSLDRVGTDTQYF | TRBJ2-3 | 15 | TRBV7-3 | TRBD1 | few
TGCAGTGCTAGCGGCAGACAAGAGACCCAGTACTTC | CSASGRQETQYF | TRBJ2-5 | 12 | TRBV20-1 | - | many
TGCAGTGCTAGAGGGGCTAGCGGGATATGGACCTACAATGAGCAGTTCTTC | CSARGASGIWTYNEQFF | TRBJ2-1 | 17 | TRBV20-1 | TRBD2 | -
TGTGCCAGCAAGGAGGGGGGACAGCCCCAGCATTTT | CASKEGGQPQHF | TRBJ1-5 | 12 | TRBV28 | - | many
TGTGCCAGCAGCCCCGACAGGGGGCCCCGAGCCGGGGAGCTGTTTTTT | CASSPDRGPRAGELFF | TRBJ2-2 | 16 | TRBV11-2 | TRBD1 | few
TGTGCCAGCAGCTTGCTAGCGGGGCAGTTCTTC | CASSLLAGQFF | TRBJ2-1 | 11 | TRBV5-5 | TRBD2 | many
TGTGCCAGCACCGAGGGAAGATTGCCCTACGAGCAGTACTTC | CASTEGRLPYEQYF | TRBJ2-7 | 14 | TRBV28 | - | many
TGTGCCATCAGTGAGTCGGGGGGAGGACACGCTGAAGCTTTCTTT | CAISESGGGHAEAFF | TRBJ1-1 | 15 | TRBV10-3 | - | -
TGTGCCAGCAGTTCCGACAAGGATAATGAGGCTTTCTTT | CASSSDKDNEAFF | TRBJ1-1 | 13 | TRBV28 | - | many
TGTGCCAGCAGTTATTCGGCCCACCCAGGGGAGACCCAGTACTTC | CASSYSAHPGETQYF | TRBJ2-5 | 15 | TRBV12-3/TRBV12-4 | - | -
TGTGCCAGCAGCGCCCCCCCGGACAGGGGGGCAGATACGCAGTATTTT | CASSAPPDRGADTQYF | TRBJ2-3 | 16 | TRBV6-2/TRBV6-3 | TRBD1 | -
TGTGCCAGCAGTGTACAAAGCCGTACAGATACGCAGTATTTT | CASSVQSRTDTQYF | TRBJ2-3 | 14 | TRBV25-1 | - | few
TGTGCCTGGAGTTCCGGACAGGGATACAATGAGCAGTTCTTC | CAWSSGQGYNEQFF | TRBJ2-1 | 14 | TRBV30 | TRBD1 | few
TGTGCCAGCAGCTTGACCGGGGACAGGGAAGGCTACACCTTC | CASSLTGDREGYTF | TRBJ1-2 | 14 | TRBV5-4 | TRBD1 | -
TGCAGTGCCCGGCCCACGGGACATACGCAGTATTTT | CSARPTGHTQYF | TRBJ2-3 | 12 | TRBV20-1 | - | -
TGTGCCAGCAGTCCTAAAGGGACTAATTCACCCCTCCACTTT | CASSPKGTNSPLHF | TRBJ1-6 | 14 | TRBV12-3/TRBV12-4 | - | few
TGTGCCAGTTCTCCCTCGGGACTAGCGGGGGGGGCAAGTCGGGATGAGCAGTTCTTC | CASSPSGLAGGASRDEQFF | TRBJ2-1 | 19 | TRBV19 | TRBD2 | -
TGTGCCAGCAGTTCCTCCACAGGGGACAGTGAAAAACTGTTTTTT | CASSSSTGDSEKLFF | TRBJ1-4 | 15 | TRBV6-9 | TRBD1 | -